These 10 T cell receptor beta chains came from one sample sequenced in a study of OX40 agonist ivuxolimab in advanced cancers. The repertoire was sequenced with immunoSEQ multiplex PCR; TCRdb's copy has only in-frame clones and lacks some. The sample comprises 15,000 to 25,000 clones, about 89% of which are singletons, and 50% rests with the top ten. This specimen was CD4+ or CD8+ T cells sorted from blood, taken in a trial of the OX40 agonist ivuxolimab. The receptors originated from an adult with an advanced solid tumor such as melanoma, head and neck, liver or kidney cancer.

J is TRBJ1-5 and V is TRBV19, with TRBD1 matching over 8 bases. The CDR3 sequence is 14 residues long. Germline lookup yields CDR1 LNHDA and CDR2 SQIVND (reference sequence). The V segment lost 10 bases and the J segment 9 bases; nucleotides outside the gene matches: 14. The CDR3 DNA follows: TGTGCCACTACAGGGGGTCTGGCACATGGGCCCCAGCATTTT. It is translated as CATTGGLAHGPQHF.

V gene TRBV19 combines with J gene TRBJ1-1, with 9 nucleotides matching TRBD1. Per germline, CDR1 LNHDA and CDR2 SQIVND (reference sequence). After removal of 5 bases from V and 3 bases from J, the junction contained 7 bases not matched to a gene. The CDR3 runs to 15 residues. Here the CDR3 reads CASSQRTGEDTEAFF. The CDR3, as DNA: TGTGCCAGTAGTCAAAGGACAGGGGAGGACACTGAAGCTTTCTTT.

V is TRBV4-2 and J is TRBJ2-7, with TRBD2 matching over 7 bases. V dropped 0 bases and J dropped 7; count of bases not matched to a gene: 6. CDR3 length: 14 residues. Germline V gene data show CDR1 as LGHNA and CDR2 as YNFKEQ. The CDR3 loop is CASSQEAGVLEQYF. The CDR3 bases are TGTGCCAGCAGCCAAGAGGCGGGAGTCTTGGAGCAGTACTTC.

V usage is TRBV7-2 and J usage is TRBJ2-3; maybe TRBD1 (5 bases). V was trimmed by 9 bases and J by 0 bases, leaving 16 bases between them. This CDR3 has 15 residues. Germline V lookup: CDR1 SGHTA, CDR2 FQGNSA. The CDR3 DNA reads as TGTGCCAGTATTACGGACACCTTTAGCACAGATACGCAGTATTTT. Its translation: CASITDTFSTDTQYF.

This chain links TRBV19 with TRBJ2-2; D is unresolved. The CDR3 has 13 residues. V gave up 6 bases and J gave up 9 bases, with 14 bases separating them. The V gene's germline CDR1 is LNHDA and CDR2 SQIVND (reference sequence). The CDR3, as DNA: TGTGCCAGTAGACTCGGCCGCGGTTGGGAGCTGTTTTTT. Its protein is CASRLGRGWELFF.

The CDR3 coding sequence is TGTGCCAGCAGCTTAGTAGGGACAGAGACCCAGTACTTC. Amino acid sequence: CASSLVGTETQYF. The chain employs TRBV7-9 and TRBJ2-5; D is possibly TRBD1 or TRBD2 (5 bases each). Germline CDR1 and CDR2: SEHNR and FQNEAQ (reference sequence). With 1 base removed from V and 4 bases from J, the gap between germline ends came to 7 bases. The CDR3 is 13 residues long. Filled out from reference TRBV7-9 and TRBJ2-5, the complete variable domain reads DTGVSQNPRHKITKRGQNVTFRCDPISEHNRLYWYRQTLGQGPEFLTYFQNEAQLEKSRLLSDRFSAERPKGSFSTLEIQRTEQGDSAMYLCASSLVGTETQYFGPGTRLLVL.

The chain recombines TRBV18 with TRBJ2-7; possibly TRBD2 for D (5 bases). V lost 0 bases to trimming and J lost 4 bases, with 13 bases between them. The CDR3 is 15 amino acids. Germline V gives CDR1 KGHSH, CDR2 LQKENI. DNA for the CDR3: TGTGCCAGCTCACCACCGGCTAGCAATCGGTACGAGCAGTACTTC. The encoded protein is CASSPPASNRYEQYF. Variable domain in full (rest from reference TRBV18 and TRBJ2-7): NAGVMQNPRHLVRRRGQEARLRCSPMKGHSHVYWYRQLPEEGLKFMVYLQKENIIDESGMPKERFSAEFPKEGPSILRIQQVVRGDSAAYFCASSPPASNRYEQYFGPGTRLTVT.

In this sample, this clone turned up once. This sequence joins TRBV25-1 and TRBJ1-1; perhaps TRBD1 as D (5 bases). The V and J ends lost 4 bases and 0 bases respectively, with 12 bases between them. The CDR3 spans 15 residues. Germline V gene sequence: CDR1 MGHDK, CDR2 SYGVNS. CDR3 nucleotides: TGTGCCAGCAGTGTAAGATTAGGGGTGAACACTGAAGCTTTCTTT. As protein: CASSVRLGVNTEAFF. The whole variable domain, remainder taken from reference TRBV25-1 and TRBJ1-1, is EADIYQTPRYLVIGTGKKITLECSQTMGHDKMYWYQQDPGMELHLIHYSYGVNSTEKGDLSSESTVSRIRTEHFPLTLESARPSHTSQYLCASSVRLGVNTEAFFGQGTRLTVV.

The chain carries TRBV19 and TRBJ2-7, with 8 bases aligning to TRBD2. This CDR3 is built from 14 residues. The germline V gene encodes CDR1 LNHDA and CDR2 SQIVND (reference sequence). V lost 2 bases and J lost 5; bases outside the gene matches: 5. The CDR3 loop reads CASSIISGTNEQYF. CDR3 coding DNA: TGTGCCAGTAGTATAATTAGCGGGACCAACGAGCAGTACTTC.

The chain is built from TRBV21-1 and TRBJ2-7; TRBD2 was called by the table and not checked on the DNA. TRBV21-1 is a recognized pseudogene. CDR3 size: 10 residues. DNA of the CDR3: TGTGCCAGGCCTTCTAGGGAGCAGTACTTC. As protein: CARPSREQYF.